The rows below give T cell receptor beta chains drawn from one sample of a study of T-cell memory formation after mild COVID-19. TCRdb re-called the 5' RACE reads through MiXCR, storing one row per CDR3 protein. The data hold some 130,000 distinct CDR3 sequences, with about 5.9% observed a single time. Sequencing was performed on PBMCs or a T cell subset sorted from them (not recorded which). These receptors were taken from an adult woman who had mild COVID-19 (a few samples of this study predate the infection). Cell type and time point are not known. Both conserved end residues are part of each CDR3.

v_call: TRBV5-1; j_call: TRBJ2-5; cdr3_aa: CASSSEGSAGETQYF
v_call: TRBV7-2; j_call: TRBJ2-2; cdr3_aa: CASRGGGNTGELFF
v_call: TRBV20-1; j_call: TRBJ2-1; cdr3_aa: CSATTGTSGYNEQFF
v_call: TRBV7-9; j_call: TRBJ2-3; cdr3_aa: CASSPWTSGKGDTQYF
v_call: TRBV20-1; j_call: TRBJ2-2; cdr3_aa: CSARKIGTRANTGELFF
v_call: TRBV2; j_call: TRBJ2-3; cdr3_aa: CASNIGGFTDTQYF
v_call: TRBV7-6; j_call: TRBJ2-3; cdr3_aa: CASSLGNPSAQYF
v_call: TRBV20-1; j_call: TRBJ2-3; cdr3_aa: CSARDHRSIGYF
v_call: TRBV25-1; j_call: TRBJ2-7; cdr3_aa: CASSDLGATYEQYF
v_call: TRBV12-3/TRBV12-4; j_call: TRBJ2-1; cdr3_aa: CASSLGRAVSYNEQFF
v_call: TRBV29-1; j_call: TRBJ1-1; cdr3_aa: CSVGPRLNTEAFF
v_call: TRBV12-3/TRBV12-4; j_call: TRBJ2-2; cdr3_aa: CASSLLDFKWTGVNTGELFF
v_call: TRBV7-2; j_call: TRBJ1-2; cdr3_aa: CASSLGGKLKGLPNYGYTF
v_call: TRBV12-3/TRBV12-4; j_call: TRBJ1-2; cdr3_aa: CASSSSGVFYGYTF
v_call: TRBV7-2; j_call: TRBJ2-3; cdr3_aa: CASSSRLASQYF
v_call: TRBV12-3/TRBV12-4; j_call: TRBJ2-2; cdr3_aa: CASTQTQGPTGELFF
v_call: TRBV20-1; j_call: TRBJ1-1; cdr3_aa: CSARPQEMNTEAFF
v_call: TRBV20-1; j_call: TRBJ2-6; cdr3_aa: CSASPWGGSGANVLTF
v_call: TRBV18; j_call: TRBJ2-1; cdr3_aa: CASSRTGTASQNEQFF
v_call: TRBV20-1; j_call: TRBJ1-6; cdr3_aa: CSARDLGSYNSPLHF
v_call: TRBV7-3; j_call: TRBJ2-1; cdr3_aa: CASSPTVQSEQFF
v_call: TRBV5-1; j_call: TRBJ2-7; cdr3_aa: CASSLEGSYEQYF